This T cell receptor (beta chain) stems from a study of shared T cell receptors in the human thymus. This CDR3 is 14 amino acids long. V gave up 6 bases and J gave up 6 bases; unmatched junction bases: 9. The V gene's germline CDR1 is MNHNS and CDR2 SASEGT. Produced via immunoSEQ multiplex PCR; TCRdb's table is partial and in-frame only. This sample yields hundreds of thousands of clones, of which 85% to 90% are seen a single time; 0.008% to 0.011% belongs to the top ten. These data were also filed under a second study, of human thymus T cells. That report adds: Corrective cardiac operations yielded the resected thymus tissue. Use of V and J genes seemed skewed within the thymic and blood repertoires. Unrelated people showed highly overlapping thymic repertoires, related research reported.

Specimen: thymocytes. The V gene is TRBV6-1, the J gene TRBJ2-7, with TRBD1 matching over 9 bases. The clonotype originates from a boy younger than two with a congenital heart defect. CDR3 amino acids: CASSLTRDRAEQYF. CDR3 coding DNA: TGTGCCAGCAGCCTCACCCGGGACAGGGCCGAGCAGTACTTC.